The 17 T cell receptor beta chains listed next were all sequenced from one sample in a study of blood T cell repertoires in COVID-19. Profiled with immunoSEQ multiplex PCR; TCRdb holds only in-frame clones, not every one. The sample records some 460,000 clones, approximately 90% being singletons. Sequencing was done on a sample of peripheral blood. These receptors all stem from a woman in her thirties with acute or convalescent COVID-19.

This clone is a singleton in its sample. The V and J genes are TRBV12-5 and TRBJ2-3; D possibly corresponds to TRBD2 (5 bases). The CDR3 has 14 amino acids. The germline gives CDR1 LGHNT, CDR2 FRNRAP. V lost 7 bases and J lost 0, with 11 bases in between. The CDR3 DNA reads TGTGCTAGTGACAGAGCGGAGAGCACAGATACGCAGTATTTT. It encodes CASDRAESTDTQYF.

This sequence joins TRBV5-1 and TRBJ2-3, with 10 bases that match TRBD2. This CDR3 region has 15 residues. With 1 base clipped from V and 6 bases from J, the junction kept 5 bases outside the gene matches. CDR1 is SGHRS, CDR2 YFSETQ, per germline. CDR3 sequence (DNA): TGCGCCAGCAGCTTGCTAGCGGGGGCCCCGGATACGCAGTATTTT. It encodes CASSLLAGAPDTQYF. Variable domain in full (rest from reference TRBV5-1 and TRBJ2-3): KAGVTQTPRYLIKTRGQQVTLSCSPISGHRSVSWYQQTPGQGLQFLFEYFSETQRNKGNFPGRFSGRQFSNSRSEMNVSTLELGDSALYLCASSLLAGAPDTQYFGPGTRLTVL.

The V and J genes are TRBV6-5 and TRBJ1-2, with 7 bases that match TRBD1. Trimming at V came to 7 bases and at J to 0 bases, leaving 8 bases not matched to a gene. CDR3 length: 15 residues. From germline, CDR1 is MNHEY and CDR2 SVGAGI. The CDR3: CASTDRQGANYGYTF. CDR3 DNA sequence: TGTGCCAGCACCGACAGGCAGGGGGCTAACTATGGCTACACCTTC.

The chain combines TRBV7-3 with TRBJ2-3, with D possibly being TRBD2 (6 bases). V gave up 5 bases and J gave up 9 bases, with 18 bases separating them. CDR1 and CDR2 (germline): SGHTA, FQGTGA. This CDR3 is built from 14 residues. CDR3 nucleotides: TGTGCCAGCAGCCCTCGGGCTAGCGAGTTCACGCAGTATTTT. This sequence encodes CASSPRASEFTQYF.

The chain employs TRBV5-1 and TRBJ2-3; the match to TRBD1 covers 7 bases. Per the germline V gene, CDR1 is SGHRS and CDR2 is YFSETQ. Trimming took 2 bases from V and 2 from J; bases not matched to a gene: 5. The CDR3 sequence is 15 residues long. DNA of the CDR3: TGCGCCAGCAGCTTAGACAGGGCCGACACAGATACGCAGTATTTT. The encoded protein is CASSLDRADTDTQYF.

This sequence joins TRBV29-1 and TRBJ2-7, with a weak D call TRBD1 (6 bases). Deletions cut 6 bases from V and 1 base from J, with 13 bases between. In germline, CDR1 is SQVTM, CDR2 ANQGSEA. The CDR3 extends over 13 amino acids. CDR3 DNA sequence: TGCAGCGTACAAGACAGGCCGTCCTACGAGCAGTACTTC. This encodes CSVQDRPSYEQYF.

The gene calls are TRBV7-8 and TRBJ2-1, with 8 bases matching TRBD2. Germline V gene data show CDR1 as SGHVS and CDR2 as FQNEAQ. V dropped 5 bases and J dropped 4; count of bases not matched to a gene: 7. There are 15 residues in the CDR3. Written as DNA, the CDR3 is TGTGCCAGCAGCCGCGGGGGGATCACGTACAATGAGCAGTTCTTC. As protein: CASSRGGITYNEQFF.

This rearrangement joins TRBV5-4 to TRBJ2-1; 10 nucleotides line up with TRBD1. Germline CDR1 SGHNT, CDR2 YYREEE (reference sequence). Trimming took 4 bases from V and 8 from J; bases not matched to a gene: 12. This CDR3 comprises 16 residues. The CDR3 loop reads CASSHGRETGGDEQFF. In DNA, the CDR3 is TGTGCCAGCAGCCACGGCCGTGAGACAGGGGGCGATGAGCAGTTCTTC.

The chain is built from TRBV24-1 and TRBJ2-2; 7 positions agree with TRBD1. In germline, CDR1 is KGHDR, CDR2 SFDVKD. The trim removed 10 bases at V and 0 bases at J, leaving 4 bases unmatched. This CDR3 contains 14 residues. CDR3 coding DNA: TGTGCCACGGGACAGCGAGCGAACACCGGGGAGCTGTTTTTT. This gives the protein CATGQRANTGELFF.

The chain has TRBV21-1 and TRBJ1-2; the table gives TRBD1 as D, unverified against the DNA. TRBV21-1 is marked as a pseudogene. The CDR3 runs to 16 residues. The CDR3: CASSNDGTENNYGYTF. The DNA for the CDR3 is TGTGCCAGCAGCAATGATGGGACAGAAAATAACTATGGCTACACCTTC.

The chain couples TRBV7-9 to TRBJ1-3, with D uncertain. Germline V CDR1 and CDR2: SEHNR, FQNEAQ (reference sequence). V was shortened by 11 bases and J by 0 bases, with 11 bases between the two germline ends. This CDR3 comprises 13 residues. CDR3 amino acids: CAVQRSSGNTIYF. The CDR3, as DNA: TGTGCCGTTCAAAGGAGCTCTGGAAACACCATATATTTT.

The rearrangement uses TRBV5-1 and TRBJ1-2; D perhaps matches TRBD1 (6 bases). This CDR3 spans 16 amino acids. Per germline, CDR1 SGHRS and CDR2 YFSETQ. Trimming removed 4 bases from V and 12 bases from J, with 28 bases in between. The CDR3 sequence: CASSPASGAGPLLNTF. The CDR3 nucleotides are TGCGCCAGCAGCCCCGCGTCAGGGGCAGGGCCCCTCTTAAACACCTTC.

V and J are TRBV20-1 and TRBJ1-6, with D maybe TRBD1 (5 bases). CDR1 is DFQATT and CDR2 is SNEGSKA in the germline V gene (reference sequence). V was clipped by 3 bases and J by 8 bases, with 20 bases between them. The CDR3 has 16 amino acids. The CDR3 is CSASEGATGFDSPLHF. Written as DNA, the CDR3 is TGCAGTGCTAGTGAAGGGGCCACAGGTTTTGATTCACCCCTCCACTTT.

The chain combines TRBV7-9 with TRBJ2-3; 10 bases are shared with TRBD1. The germline gives CDR1 SEHNR, CDR2 FQNEAQ (reference sequence). V lost 6 bases, J lost 7 bases, and 7 bases stayed unmatched. There are 14 residues in the CDR3. The CDR3 nucleotides read TGTGCCAGCAGAACCGGGACAGGGGAAAATACGCAGTATTTT. Translating gives CASRTGTGENTQYF.

J is TRBJ1-1 and V is TRBV7-8; D not resolved. This CDR3 comprises 16 residues. CDR1 and CDR2 (germline): SGHVS, FQNEAQ. Trimming removed 10 bases at V and 5 bases at J, with 26 bases between. The CDR3 DNA is TGTGCCACCACGAAGGCGGGGTTTGGGTCCCAGACTGAAGCTTTCTTT. Its translation: CATTKAGFGSQTEAFF.

This chain uses TRBV27 with TRBJ1-2, with D perhaps TRBD1 (6 bases). The germline gives CDR1 MNHEY, CDR2 SMNVEV (reference sequence). V was shortened by 6 bases and J by 3 bases, with 23 bases between the two germline ends. The CDR3 sequence is 17 residues long. The CDR3 reads CASRPNDHRAYYYGYTF. CDR3 nucleotide sequence: TGTGCCAGCAGGCCGAACGACCACAGGGCCTATTACTATGGCTACACCTTC.

The chain joins TRBV7-9 to TRBJ1-1, with TRBD1 matching over 7 bases. Per germline, CDR1 SEHNR and CDR2 FQNEAQ (reference sequence). The CDR3 has 14 amino acids. V dropped 5 bases and J dropped 6; count of bases not matched to a gene: 9. The CDR3 DNA follows: TGTGCCAGCAGCGTGCCGACAGGGCTCGCTGAAGCTTTCTTT. It specifies CASSVPTGLAEAFF.